The present entry profiles one TCR beta chain with its context. This entry comes from a study of blood T cell repertoires in COVID-19. Germline CDR1 is SEHNR and CDR2 is FQNEAQ (reference sequence). The V segment lost 6 bases and the J segment 1 base; nucleotides outside the gene matches: 11. CDR3 length: 17 residues. Everyone who took part was roughly 18 to 89 years old, and they came from about two dozen US areas. Per the original methods: Reference gene primer amplification in the assay estimated nucleated cell counts. Method: immunoSEQ multiplex PCR; TCRdb's copy keeps in-frame clones and lacks some. That table is the source of V, J and clone size, and D and trimming were worked out from the DNA. Among some 170,000 clones, approximately 84% were seen once, and the ten largest hold roughly 1.2%.

V and J are TRBV7-9 and TRBJ2-2, with 7 bases matching TRBD1. The sequence came from a human donor with acute COVID-19. The donor label of this sample is uncertain. Sequencing was carried out using PBMCs or T cells enriched from blood (not recorded which). CDR3 residues: CASSRDRDSGNTGELFF. In nucleotides, the CDR3 is TGTGCCAGCAGTCGAGACCGGGACAGTGGGAACACCGGGGAGCTGTTTTTT.